The rows below give T cell receptor beta chains drawn from one sample of a study of blood T cell repertoires in COVID-19. This table comes from immunoSEQ multiplex PCR, and its TCRdb copy is limited to in-frame clones, with some not included. The table lists fewer than 130,000 clones, more than 60% of them singletons. The sequenced sample was peripheral blood. Receptors were obtained from a man between 65 and 85 years old with active or convalescent COVID-19. Both conserved end residues are part of each CDR3. The D gene is left open where the match is weak. Size tells how often a clone was seen (once, few, many) or the class of an expanded clone, and some rows leave it out.

size	V	J	D	DNA	CDR3
-	TRBV28	TRBJ1-5	-	TGTGCCAGCGGTCGGGGGGGCGATAGCAATCAGCCCCAGCATTTT	CASGRGGDSNQPQHF
-	TRBV18	TRBJ2-6	-	TGTGCCAGCTCACCGGCCCGCTCTGGGGCCAACGTCCTGACTTTC	CASSPARSGANVLTF
-	TRBV7-9	TRBJ1-3	-	TGTGCCAGCAGCAGATACAGAGATAGCACCATATATTTT	CASSRYRDSTIYF
-	TRBV18	TRBJ2-2	TRBD1	TGTGCCAGCTCACCTACGACAGGGTCCGGGAAGCTGTTTTTT	CASSPTTGSGKLFF
-	TRBV6-6	TRBJ1-2	TRBD1	TGTGCCAGCAGTTACCGGGACAGCTATGGCTACACCTTC	CASSYRDSYGYTF
-	TRBV28	TRBJ1-2	TRBD1	TGCGCCAGCAGGGGGGCCGGACAGTTTCTTGGCTACACCTTC	CASRGAGQFLGYTF
-	TRBV7-9	TRBJ1-6	-	TGTGCCAGCAGCTTAGCGGAGCGCAATTCACCCCTCCACTTT	CASSLAERNSPLHF
-	TRBV19	TRBJ1-2	-	TGTGCCAGTAGTACAGGGGCGGCCTATGGCTACACCTTC	CASSTGAAYGYTF
once	TRBV7-9	TRBJ2-7	TRBD2	TGTGCCAGCAGCTTTGCGGGGGGGCCTTACGAGCAGTACTTC	CASSFAGGPYEQYF
-	TRBV4-2	TRBJ2-7	TRBD2	TGTGCCAGCAGCCAAACTAGCGGATTCTCCTACGAGCAGTACTTC	CASSQTSGFSYEQYF
-	TRBV2	TRBJ2-7	TRBD2	TGTGCCAGCAGTCCATTCGGGGGGGCGTCTAAAGAGCAGTACTTC	CASSPFGGASKEQYF
-	TRBV3-1/TRBV3-2	TRBJ2-7	TRBD2	TGTGCCAGCAGCCAAGATGCAGCGGGAGTGGTCAGGGAGCAGTACTTC	CASSQDAAGVVREQYF
-	TRBV29-1	TRBJ2-1	TRBD2	TGCAGCGTTGAGGGACTAGCGGGTTCTGACTCCTACAATGAGCAGTTCTTC	CSVEGLAGSDSYNEQFF
once	TRBV9	TRBJ2-5	-	TGTGCCAGCAGCGGGAGAGGGACCCAGTACTTC	CASSGRGTQYF
few	TRBV7-9	TRBJ1-2	TRBD1	TGTGCCAGCAGCTTAGAGGCAGGGGGTGATTATGGCTACACCTTC	CASSLEAGGDYGYTF
-	TRBV19	TRBJ2-1	TRBD2	TGTGCCAGTAGCAGGGAGGGGTTCTACAATGAGCAGTTCTTC	CASSREGFYNEQFF
-	TRBV19	TRBJ1-5	TRBD1	TGTGCCAGTAGTATAGATGCACCGGGACAGTTTTTTAATCAGCCCCAGCATTTT	CASSIDAPGQFFNQPQHF
few	TRBV28	TRBJ2-7	-	TGTGCCAGCAGGATGACAGGGAGGTCCTACGAGCAGTACTTC	CASRMTGRSYEQYF
-	TRBV29-1	TRBJ1-1	TRBD1	TGCAGCGGGGACAGGGGAAGGACTGAAGCTTTCTTT	CSGDRGRTEAFF
few	TRBV7-2	TRBJ2-7	TRBD1	TGTGCCAGCAGCTTTCGGGACAGGTCCTACGAGCAGTACTTC	CASSFRDRSYEQYF
-	TRBV27	TRBJ2-7	TRBD1	TGTGCCAGCAGTTTTACGCCCCGGACAGGGCCCTACGAGCAGTACTTC	CASSFTPRTGPYEQYF
-	TRBV2	TRBJ1-1	-	TGTGCCAGCAGTGAAGCGGGGGCGAGAACTGAAGCTTTCTTT	CASSEAGARTEAFF
-	TRBV18	TRBJ1-5	TRBD1	TGTGCCAGCTCACCGGGACAGGGGGCTTACCAGCCCCAGCATTTT	CASSPGQGAYQPQHF
-	TRBV7-3	TRBJ2-1	-	TGTGCCAGCAGCTTACAACTATCGGGGGAGCAGTTCTTC	CASSLQLSGEQFF
-	TRBV4-1	TRBJ1-6	TRBD1	TGCGCCAGCAGCCGAGGGACAGTGGATTCACCCCTCCACTTT	CASSRGTVDSPLHF
-	TRBV6-6	TRBJ2-1	TRBD2	TGTGCCAGCGGCGGGGGGGCCCGTTACAATGAGCAGTTCTTC	CASGGGARYNEQFF
-	TRBV27	TRBJ2-1	-	TGTGCCAGTCTAGGACTGACCAATGAGCAGTTCTTC	CASLGLTNEQFF
-	TRBV19	TRBJ2-2	-	TGTGCCGGAGGGGGGAGGGCCTCCGGGGAGCTGTTTTTT	CAGGGRASGELFF
-	TRBV12-5	TRBJ2-7	TRBD1	TGTGCTAGTGGCCGCGACAGGGAGAGCGAGCAGTACTTC	CASGRDRESEQYF
few	TRBV6-5	TRBJ1-2	TRBD1	TGTGCCAGCAGTTACGCCTCCGGGACAGGGGTGGGTGGCTACACCTTC	CASSYASGTGVGGYTF
-	TRBV5-1	TRBJ1-3	TRBD1	TGCGCCAGCAGGGACGGGACAGGGGTTGGAAACACCATATATTTT	CASRDGTGVGNTIYF
once	TRBV25-1	TRBJ2-1	TRBD2	TGTGCCAGCACCAGATGGACTAGCGGGAGGGCAGGTAATGAGCAGTTCTTC	CASTRWTSGRAGNEQFF
-	TRBV27	TRBJ1-5	-	TGTGCCAGCAGTTTAACCAGGGCCCAGCCCCAGCATTTT	CASSLTRAQPQHF
-	TRBV5-1	TRBJ1-2	TRBD1	TGCGCCAGCAGCCCGCGGGACAGCGGTAGCTATGGCTACACCTTC	CASSPRDSGSYGYTF
-	TRBV24-1	TRBJ2-7	TRBD1	TGTGCCACTGGTACCCGACAGGGGGCTGTCCACGAGCAGTACTTC	CATGTRQGAVHEQYF
-	TRBV6-1	TRBJ2-3	TRBD2	TGTGCCAGCAGGGGACTAGCGGGAGGCACAGATACGCAGTATTTT	CASRGLAGGTDTQYF
-	TRBV5-1	TRBJ1-4	-	TGCGCCAGCAGCTTGGTGGCAGGGGATGAAAAACTGTTTTTT	CASSLVAGDEKLFF
-	TRBV9	TRBJ2-5	-	TGTGCCAGCAGCGTAGTAGGAACAGGGCTAGAGACCCAGTACTTC	CASSVVGTGLETQYF
once	TRBV2	TRBJ2-5	TRBD2	TGTGCCAGCAGTGGGCGTGGGACTAGCGGGGGGATGGAGACCCAGTACTTC	CASSGRGTSGGMETQYF
-	TRBV5-6	TRBJ2-5	-	TGTGCCAGCAGCTTGGTTCCAGGGGATCGGGAGACCCAGTACTTC	CASSLVPGDRETQYF
-	TRBV2	TRBJ1-4	TRBD1	TGTGCCAGCAGTGATTCCAGGGGGAATGAAAAACTGTTTTTT	CASSDSRGNEKLFF
-	TRBV6-5	TRBJ2-1	TRBD2	TGTGCCAGCAGTTTGCTCGGACTAGCGGGATACAATGAGCAGTTCTTC	CASSLLGLAGYNEQFF
-	TRBV24-1	TRBJ2-5	-	TGTGCCACCAGTGATCCCGGTGGGTCGGGAGAGACCCAGTACTTC	CATSDPGGSGETQYF
-	TRBV19	TRBJ2-2	-	TGTGCCAGTAGTATTTTGACAGGGAACACCGGGGAGCTGTTTTTT	CASSILTGNTGELFF
-	TRBV3-1/TRBV3-2	TRBJ1-3	-	TGTGCCAGCAGCCCCTCCGGCTCTGGAAACACCATATATTTT	CASSPSGSGNTIYF
once	TRBV7-3	TRBJ2-5	TRBD1	TGTGCCAGCAGTCGGGACAGGGAGGAGACCCAGTACTTC	CASSRDREETQYF
-	TRBV7-2	TRBJ1-6	-	TGTGCCAGCAGTCGGAGTAGGAATTCACCCCTCCACTTT	CASSRSRNSPLHF
once	TRBV2	TRBJ2-2	-	TGTGCCATCCAACAGGAAGGTGCCGGGGAGCTGTTTTTT	CAIQQEGAGELFF